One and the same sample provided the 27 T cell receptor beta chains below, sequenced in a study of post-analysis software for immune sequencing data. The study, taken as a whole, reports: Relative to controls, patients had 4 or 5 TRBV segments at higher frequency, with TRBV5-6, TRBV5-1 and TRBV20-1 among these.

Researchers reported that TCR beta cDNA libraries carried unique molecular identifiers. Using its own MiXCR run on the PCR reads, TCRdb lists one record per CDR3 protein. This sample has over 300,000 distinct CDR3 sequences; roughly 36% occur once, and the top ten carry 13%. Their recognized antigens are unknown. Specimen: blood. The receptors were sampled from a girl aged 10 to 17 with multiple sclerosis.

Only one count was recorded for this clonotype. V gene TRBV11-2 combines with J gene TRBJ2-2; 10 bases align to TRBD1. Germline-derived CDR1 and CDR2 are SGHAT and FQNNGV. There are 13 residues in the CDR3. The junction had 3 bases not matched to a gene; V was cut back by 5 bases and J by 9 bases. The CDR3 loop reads CASSADRGRELFF. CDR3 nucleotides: TGTGCCAGCAGCGCTGACAGGGGGCGGGAGCTGTTTTTT.

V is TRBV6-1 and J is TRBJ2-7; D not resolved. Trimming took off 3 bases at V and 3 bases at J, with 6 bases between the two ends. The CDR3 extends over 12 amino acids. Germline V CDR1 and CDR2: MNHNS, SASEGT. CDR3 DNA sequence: TGTGCCAGCAGTGATTGGATCTACGAGCAGTACTTC. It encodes CASSDWIYEQYF.

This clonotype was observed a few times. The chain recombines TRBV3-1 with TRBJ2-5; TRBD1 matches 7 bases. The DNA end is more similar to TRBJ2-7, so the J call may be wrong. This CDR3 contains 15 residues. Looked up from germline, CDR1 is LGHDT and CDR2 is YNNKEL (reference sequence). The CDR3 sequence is CASSPVAGGLYEQYF. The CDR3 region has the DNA TGTGCCAGCAGCCCCGTGGCAGGGGGTTTGTACGAGCAGTACTTC.

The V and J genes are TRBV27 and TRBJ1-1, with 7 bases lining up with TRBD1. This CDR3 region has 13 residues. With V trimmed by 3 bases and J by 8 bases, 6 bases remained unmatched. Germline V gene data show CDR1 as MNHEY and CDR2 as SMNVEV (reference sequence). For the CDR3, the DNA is TGTGCCAGCAGTTTTGGAGGCAGGGGGGAAGCTTTCTTT. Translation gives CASSFGGRGEAFF.

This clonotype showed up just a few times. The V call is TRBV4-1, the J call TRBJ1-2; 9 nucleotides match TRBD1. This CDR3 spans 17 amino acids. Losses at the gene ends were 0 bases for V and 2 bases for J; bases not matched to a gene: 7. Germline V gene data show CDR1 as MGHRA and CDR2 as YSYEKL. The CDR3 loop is CASSQDRNRGRNYGYTF. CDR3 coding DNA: TGCGCCAGCAGCCAAGATCGGAACAGGGGGCGGAACTATGGCTACACCTTC.

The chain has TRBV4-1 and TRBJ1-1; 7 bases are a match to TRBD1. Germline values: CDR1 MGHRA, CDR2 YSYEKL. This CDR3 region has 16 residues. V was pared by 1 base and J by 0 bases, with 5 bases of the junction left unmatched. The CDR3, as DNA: TGCGCCAGCAGCCAAGTCGGCAGGGGGATGAACACTGAAGCTTTCTTT. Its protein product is CASSQVGRGMNTEAFF.

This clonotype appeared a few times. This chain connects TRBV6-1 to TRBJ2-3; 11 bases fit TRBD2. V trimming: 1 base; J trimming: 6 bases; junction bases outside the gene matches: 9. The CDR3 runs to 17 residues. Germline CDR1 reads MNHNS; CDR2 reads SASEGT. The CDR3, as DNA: TGTGCCAGCAGTGAAGGGAAGACTAGCGGGGTCTCTGATACGCAGTATTTT. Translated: CASSEGKTSGVSDTQYF.

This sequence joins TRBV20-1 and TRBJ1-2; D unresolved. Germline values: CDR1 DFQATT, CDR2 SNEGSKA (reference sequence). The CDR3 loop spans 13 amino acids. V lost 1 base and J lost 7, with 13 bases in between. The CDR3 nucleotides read TGCAGTGCTAGAGTCCCGGGGAACAGTGGCTACACCTTC. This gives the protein CSARVPGNSGYTF.

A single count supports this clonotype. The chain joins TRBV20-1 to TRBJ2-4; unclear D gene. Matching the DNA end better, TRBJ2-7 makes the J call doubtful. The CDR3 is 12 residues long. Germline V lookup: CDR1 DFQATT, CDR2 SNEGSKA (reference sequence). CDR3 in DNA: TGCAGTGCTTGCTTCCAGAGTGACGAGCAGTACTTC. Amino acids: CSACFQSDEQYF.

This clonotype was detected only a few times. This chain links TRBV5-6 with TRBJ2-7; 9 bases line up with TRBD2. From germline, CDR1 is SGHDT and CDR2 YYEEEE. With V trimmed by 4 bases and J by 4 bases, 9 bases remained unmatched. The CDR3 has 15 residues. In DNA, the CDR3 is TGTGCCAGCAGCCTGCCAGCGGGGGGTATGTACGAGCAGTACTTC. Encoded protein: CASSLPAGGMYEQYF.

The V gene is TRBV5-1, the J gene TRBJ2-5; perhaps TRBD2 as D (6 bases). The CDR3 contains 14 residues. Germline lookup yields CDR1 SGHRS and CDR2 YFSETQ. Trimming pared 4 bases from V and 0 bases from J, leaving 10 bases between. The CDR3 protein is CASSASGDQETQYF. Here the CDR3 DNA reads TGCGCCAGCAGCGCTTCGGGGGACCAAGAGACCCAGTACTTC. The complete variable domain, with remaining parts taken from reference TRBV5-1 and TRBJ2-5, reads KAGVTQTPRYLIKTRGQQVTLSCSPISGHRSVSWYQQTPGQGLQFLFEYFSETQRNKGNFPGRFSGRQFSNSRSEMNVSTLELGDSALYLCASSASGDQETQYFGPGTRLLVL.

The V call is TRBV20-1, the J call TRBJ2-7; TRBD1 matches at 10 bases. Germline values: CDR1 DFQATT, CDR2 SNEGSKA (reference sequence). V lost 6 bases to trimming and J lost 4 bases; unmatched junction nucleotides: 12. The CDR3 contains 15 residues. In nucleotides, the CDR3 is TGCAGTGCAAGACACCGGGACAGGGGTCCGTACGAGCAGTACTTC. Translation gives CSARHRDRGPYEQYF.

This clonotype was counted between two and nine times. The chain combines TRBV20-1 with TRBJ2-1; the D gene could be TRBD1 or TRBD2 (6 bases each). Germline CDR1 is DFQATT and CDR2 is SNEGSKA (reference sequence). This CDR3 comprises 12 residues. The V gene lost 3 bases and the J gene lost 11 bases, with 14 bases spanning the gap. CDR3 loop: CSARERGAKQFF. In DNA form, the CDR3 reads TGCAGTGCTAGGGAAAGGGGGGCCAAGCAGTTCTTC.

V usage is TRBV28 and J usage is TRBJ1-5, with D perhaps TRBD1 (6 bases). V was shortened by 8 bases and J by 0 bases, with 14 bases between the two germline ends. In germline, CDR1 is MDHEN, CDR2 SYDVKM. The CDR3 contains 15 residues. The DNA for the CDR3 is TGTGCCAGCGTTGACAGGTACTATAGCAATCAGCCCCAGCATTTT. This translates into CASVDRYYSNQPQHF.

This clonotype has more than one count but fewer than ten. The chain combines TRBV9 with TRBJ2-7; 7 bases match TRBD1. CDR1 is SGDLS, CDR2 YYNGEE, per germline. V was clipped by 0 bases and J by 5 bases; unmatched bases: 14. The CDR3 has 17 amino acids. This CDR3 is CASSVGSGRGLFHEQYF. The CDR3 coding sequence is TGTGCCAGCAGCGTAGGGTCGGGCAGGGGGTTATTCCACGAGCAGTACTTC.

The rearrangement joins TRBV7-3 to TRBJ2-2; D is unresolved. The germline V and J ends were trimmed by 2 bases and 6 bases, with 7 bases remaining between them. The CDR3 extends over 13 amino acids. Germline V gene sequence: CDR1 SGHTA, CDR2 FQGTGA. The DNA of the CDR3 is TGTGCCAGCAGCTTAGTGAGGTCCGGGGAGCTGTTTTTT. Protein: CASSLVRSGELFF.

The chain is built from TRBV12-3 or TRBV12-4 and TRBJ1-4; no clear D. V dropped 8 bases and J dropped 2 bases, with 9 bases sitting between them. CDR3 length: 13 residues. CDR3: CASPRGTNEKLFF. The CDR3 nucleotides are TGTGCCAGCCCGAGAGGTACTAATGAAAAACTGTTTTTT.

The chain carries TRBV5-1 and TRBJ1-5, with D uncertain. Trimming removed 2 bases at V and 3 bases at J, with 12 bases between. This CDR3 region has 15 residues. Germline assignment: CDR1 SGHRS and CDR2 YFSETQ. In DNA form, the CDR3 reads TGCGCCAGCAGCTTCAGCGGGGAAACCAATCAGCCCCAGCATTTT. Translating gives CASSFSGETNQPQHF.

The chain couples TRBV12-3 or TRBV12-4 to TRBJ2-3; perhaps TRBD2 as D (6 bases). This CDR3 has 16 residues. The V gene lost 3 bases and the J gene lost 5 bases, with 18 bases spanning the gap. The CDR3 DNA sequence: TGTGCCAGCAGTTTGGAGGGCAGGGCCGGCGGAGATACGCAGTATTTT. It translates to CASSLEGRAGGDTQYF.

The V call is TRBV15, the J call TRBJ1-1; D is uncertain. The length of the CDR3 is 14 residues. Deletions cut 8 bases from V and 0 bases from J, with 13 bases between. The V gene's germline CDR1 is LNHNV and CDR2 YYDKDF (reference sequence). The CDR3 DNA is TGTGCCACCTCATTGGACTTGGTGAACACTGAAGCTTTCTTT. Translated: CATSLDLVNTEAFF.

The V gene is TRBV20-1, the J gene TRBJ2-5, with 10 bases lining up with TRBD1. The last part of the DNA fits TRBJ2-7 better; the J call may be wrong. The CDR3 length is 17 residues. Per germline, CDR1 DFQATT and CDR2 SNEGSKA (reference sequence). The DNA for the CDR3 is TGCAGTGCTCACCTTGTGGGACAGGGGAGAGAGGGCTACGAGCAGTACTTC. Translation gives CSAHLVGQGREGYEQYF.

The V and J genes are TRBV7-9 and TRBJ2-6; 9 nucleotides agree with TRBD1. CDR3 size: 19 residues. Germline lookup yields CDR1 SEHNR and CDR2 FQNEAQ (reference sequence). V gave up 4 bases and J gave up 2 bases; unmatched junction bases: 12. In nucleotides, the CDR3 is TGTGCCAGCAGCTCAACCCTCCGGGACAGGGAAACTGGGGCCAACGTCCTGACTTTC. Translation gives CASSSTLRDRETGANVLTF.

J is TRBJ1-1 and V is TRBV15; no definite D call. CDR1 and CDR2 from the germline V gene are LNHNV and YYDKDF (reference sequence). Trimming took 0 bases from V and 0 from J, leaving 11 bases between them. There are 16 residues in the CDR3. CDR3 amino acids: CATSREGGLMNTEAFF. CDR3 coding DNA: TGTGCCACCAGCAGAGAGGGCGGCCTTATGAACACTGAAGCTTTCTTT.

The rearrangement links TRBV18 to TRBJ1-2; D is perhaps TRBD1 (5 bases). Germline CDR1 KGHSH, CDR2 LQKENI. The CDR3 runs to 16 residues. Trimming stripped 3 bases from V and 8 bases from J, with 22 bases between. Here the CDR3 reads CASSPKRDAGGGGYTF. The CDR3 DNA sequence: TGTGCCAGCTCACCCAAGAGGGACGCCGGGGGTGGAGGCTACACCTTC.

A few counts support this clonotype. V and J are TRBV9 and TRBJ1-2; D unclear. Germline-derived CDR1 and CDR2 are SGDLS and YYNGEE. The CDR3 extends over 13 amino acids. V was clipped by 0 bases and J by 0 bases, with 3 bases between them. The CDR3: CASSVEANYGYTF. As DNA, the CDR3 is TGTGCCAGCAGCGTAGAGGCTAACTATGGCTACACCTTC.

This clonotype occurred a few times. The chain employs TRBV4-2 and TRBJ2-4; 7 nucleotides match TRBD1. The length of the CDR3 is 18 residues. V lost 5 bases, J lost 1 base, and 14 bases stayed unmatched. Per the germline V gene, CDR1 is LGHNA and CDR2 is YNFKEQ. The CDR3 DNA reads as TGTGCCAGCAGCGCCCACCCGTGGGGACAGATTGCCAAAAACATTCAGTACTTC. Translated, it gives CASSAHPWGQIAKNIQYF.

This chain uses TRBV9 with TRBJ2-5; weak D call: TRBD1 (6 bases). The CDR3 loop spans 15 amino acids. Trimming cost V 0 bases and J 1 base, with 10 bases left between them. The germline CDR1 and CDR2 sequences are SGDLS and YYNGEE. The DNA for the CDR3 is TGTGCCAGCAGCGTAGCCACAGGGTCCCAAGAGACCCAGTACTTC. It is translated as CASSVATGSQETQYF.